This TCR beta chain was captured by sequencing in a study of post-analysis software for immune sequencing data. Regarding this clonotype: The antigen remains unidentified.

Unique molecular identifiers featured in each of the TCR beta cDNA libraries. One entry per CDR3 protein, called by TCRdb with MiXCR from the PCR reads. Of about 150,000 distinct CDR3 sequences listed, roughly 30% were seen once; the top ten hold roughly 1.6%. Study findings and constraints: Higher frequency in patients than in controls was seen for about five TRBV segments, with TRBV5-6, TRBV5-1 and TRBV20-1 among them.

Trimming took 5 bases from V and 5 from J, leaving 19 bases between them. CDR1 is MDHEN, CDR2 SYDVKM, per germline. This CDR3 has 15 residues. The gene calls are TRBV28 and TRBJ2-7, with D possibly being TRBD2 (5 bases). The clonotype was recovered from a girl under 18 with multiple sclerosis. The source material was blood. The CDR3 reads CASSPSGFGGNEQYF. For the CDR3, the DNA is TGTGCCAGCAGTCCCTCGGGGTTCGGAGGCAACGAGCAGTACTTC.